These 13 T cell receptor beta chains came from one sample sequenced in a study of T cells after yellow fever vaccination. TCRdb itself ran the 5' RACE reads through MiXCR, one entry per CDR3 protein. The sample holds a few hundred thousand distinct CDR3 sequences, roughly a sixth seen once. This material consisted of PBMCs, taken before the yellow fever booster vaccination. Receptors were obtained from a man between 18 and 29 years old who received the YFV17D yellow fever vaccine.

V gene TRBV12-3 or TRBV12-4 combines with J gene TRBJ2-7; D unresolved. Trimming took off 3 bases at V and 0 bases at J, with 12 bases between the two ends. The CDR3 is made up of 15 amino acids. CDR3 coding DNA: TGTGCCAGCAGTTTCGGCCCGCCCATCTCCTACGAGCAGTACTTC. It encodes CASSFGPPISYEQYF.

This clonotype was seen at least ten times. The chain's CDR3 is CASSLALRTVSTPDTQYF. In nucleotides, the CDR3 is TGCGCCAGCAGCTTGGCCCTACGGACAGTCTCCACCCCAGATACGCAGTATTTT. J is TRBJ2-3 and V is TRBV5-1; tentative D call: TRBD1 (6 bases). Trimming shortened V by 0 bases and J by 4 bases, and 21 bases separated the two germline ends. Germline CDR1 and CDR2: SGHRS and YFSETQ. The CDR3 is 18 residues long.

This clonotype was counted ten times or more. This rearrangement joins TRBV2 to TRBJ2-7, with D possibly TRBD1 on 6 matching bases. The CDR3 has 14 amino acids. The germline V gene encodes CDR1 SNHLY and CDR2 FYNNEI. V was pared by 4 bases and J by 3 bases, with 13 bases between. The CDR3 is CASSGTDVDYEQYF. Here the CDR3 DNA reads TGTGCCAGCAGTGGGACAGATGTTGACTACGAGCAGTACTTC.

The chain carries TRBV6-2 or TRBV6-3 and TRBJ2-5; D gene uncertain. From germline, CDR1 is MNHEY and CDR2 SVGEGT. The CDR3 runs 12 residues. Trimming removed 6 bases from V and 5 bases from J, with 10 bases in between. This CDR3 reads CASSRNRETQYF. The CDR3 nucleotides read TGTGCCAGCAGCCGGAATCGGGAGACCCAGTACTTC.

This clonotype was detected only a few times. This chain connects TRBV6-6 to TRBJ2-3; 7 bases match TRBD2. Trimming at V came to 2 bases and at J to 2 bases, leaving 4 bases not matched to a gene. CDR3 length equals 15 residues. Germline V lookup: CDR1 MNHNY, CDR2 SVGAGI (reference sequence). CDR3 DNA: TGTGCCAGCAGTTACGGGACTACCCACACAGATACGCAGTATTTT. Protein sequence: CASSYGTTHTDTQYF.

The chain couples TRBV6-2 or TRBV6-3 to TRBJ1-2; perhaps TRBD1 as D (5 bases). The germline V gene encodes CDR1 MNHEY and CDR2 SVGEGT. V was cut by 5 bases and J by 4 bases, with 17 bases left in between. The CDR3 is made up of 15 amino acids. CDR3 residues: CASSTSEGPFYGYTF. The CDR3 DNA sequence: TGTGCCAGCAGTACTTCCGAGGGGCCCTTCTATGGCTACACCTTC.

The chain is built from TRBV6-1 and TRBJ1-1; 8 nucleotides line up with TRBD1. Germline V gene sequence: CDR1 MNHNS, CDR2 SASEGT. The CDR3 runs to 13 residues. The junction had 3 bases not matched to a gene; V was cut back by 1 base and J by 8 bases. Here the CDR3 reads CASSEVGTGEAFF. CDR3 nucleotides: TGTGCCAGCAGTGAAGTTGGGACAGGCGAAGCTTTCTTT.

The rearrangement uses TRBV9 and TRBJ2-1; 7 positions agree with TRBD2. The germline CDR1 and CDR2 sequences are SGDLS and YYNGEE. The CDR3 is made up of 14 amino acids. V dropped 0 bases and J dropped 6; count of bases not matched to a gene: 3. The CDR3 protein is CASSVGGGVNEQFF. CDR3 coding DNA: TGTGCCAGCAGCGTAGGCGGGGGAGTCAATGAGCAGTTCTTC.

Many counts were recorded for this clonotype. V usage is TRBV7-2 and J usage is TRBJ2-5, with 9 positions matching TRBD2. The CDR3 spans 13 residues. The V gene end was trimmed by 5 bases and the J gene end by 3 bases; junction bases not matched to a gene: 1. The germline V gene has CDR1 SGHTA and CDR2 FQGNSA. CDR3 nucleotides: TGTGCCAGCAGCCGCGGGGGGGAAGAGACCCAGTACTTC. It specifies CASSRGGEETQYF.

The rearrangement joins TRBV2 to TRBJ2-1, with 7 bases lining up with TRBD1. With V trimmed by 7 bases and J by 5 bases, 5 bases remained unmatched. The CDR3 sequence is 13 residues long. Germline V gene sequence: CDR1 SNHLY, CDR2 FYNNEI. CDR3 amino acids: CASKGAFDNEQFF. In DNA, the CDR3 is TGTGCCAGCAAGGGGGCATTCGACAATGAGCAGTTCTTC.

The chain couples TRBV10-2 to TRBJ2-7, with D possibly being TRBD2 (5 bases). This CDR3 region has 14 residues. Germline-derived CDR1 and CDR2 are WSHSY and SAAADI. V lost 0 bases, J lost 4 bases, and 10 bases lay in between. CDR3 amino acids: CASSESSGVYEQYF. In nucleotides, the CDR3 is TGCGCCAGCAGTGAGTCAAGCGGAGTGTACGAGCAGTACTTC.

There are a few counts of this clonotype. The genes are TRBV20-1 and TRBJ2-5, with D tentatively TRBD1 (5 bases). CDR1 DFQATT and CDR2 SNEGSKA come from the germline V gene (reference sequence). The CDR3 extends over 13 amino acids. Trimming removed 5 bases from V and 4 bases from J, with 14 bases in between. The CDR3 reads CSAPGASIETQYF. The CDR3 DNA follows: TGCAGTGCTCCTGGGGCCTCTATAGAGACCCAGTACTTC.

This clonotype has a handful of counts. This chain uses TRBV10-3 with TRBJ2-2, with 9 bases identical to TRBD2. CDR3 length equals 14 residues. Germline V gives CDR1 ENHRY, CDR2 SYGVKD. After removal of 7 bases from V and 5 bases from J, the junction contained 5 bases not matched to a gene. The chain's CDR3 is CAINPSGETGELFF. The CDR3, as DNA: TGTGCCATCAACCCTAGCGGGGAGACCGGGGAGCTGTTTTTT.